This entry features one T cell receptor (beta chain) sequence. J gave up 3 bases and V 1 base, and 6 bases lay outside the gene matches. Per the germline V gene, CDR1 is SGHRS and CDR2 is YFSETQ. The CDR3 sequence is 15 residues long. This specimen comes from a study of blood T cell repertoires in COVID-19. Data came from immunoSEQ multiplex PCR; TCRdb stores just in-frame clones and leaves some out. The table includes 70,000 to 90,000 clones, around 78% detected once. This clonotype originated in a human donor in a cohort sampled during active COVID-19. Sequencing used peripheral blood. This chain joins TRBV5-1 and TRBJ2-5; 7 bases map to TRBD2. The chain's CDR3 is CASSLLGGSKETQYF. CDR3 DNA sequence: TGCGCCAGCAGCTTGCTAGGCGGGAGTAAAGAGACCCAGTACTTC.